This TCR beta chain was recorded in a study of regulatory T cells. The CDR3 extends over 14 amino acids. Germline values: CDR1 MDHEN, CDR2 SYDVKM. The V end lost 6 bases, the J end lost 5 bases, and 14 bases lay between the germline ends. The primer mix had 52 TRBV and 13 TRBJ primers. TCRdb's copy holds only in-frame clones and misses some; the assay was immunoSEQ multiplex PCR. Of 25,000 or so clones listed, roughly 90% were seen once; the top ten hold about 1.3%. All CD3G-deficient patients showed autoimmunity, more severe in two. At testing, patients were 2 to 39 years old, with reduced naive and increased memory T-cell proportions. Sorting split CD4+ cells into CD25-high CD127-low Tregs and CD25-low CD127-high conventional T cells. With respect to this clone: Its antigen remains unknown.

Study-wide results and caveats: Patient repertoires had restricted TRB V-J pairs and skewed V and J usage, most in Tregs. Hydrophobic residues at CDR3 positions 6 and 7 were enriched in conventional CD4+ T cells of CD3G-deficient patients.

The sequenced sample was conventional CD4+ T cells sorted from blood. The source of this sequence is a child aged 10-17 years with CD3G deficiency. V and J are TRBV28 and TRBJ1-5; D is uncertain. CDR3 protein: CASRSSDGYQPQHF. DNA for the CDR3: TGTGCCAGCAGAAGTAGCGACGGCTATCAGCCCCAGCATTTT.